These 21 T cell receptor beta chains were all obtained from the same sample, sequenced in a study of blood T cell repertoires in COVID-19. TCRdb's copy holds only in-frame clones and misses some; the assay was immunoSEQ multiplex PCR. This sample has approximately 170,000 clones, with around 85% found just once. The sequenced sample consisted of peripheral blood. These receptors were obtained from a woman aged 50 to 65 with acute or convalescent COVID-19.

V usage is TRBV7-2 and J usage is TRBJ2-7; D is perhaps TRBD2 (5 bases). The CDR3 totals 14 residues. V lost 5 bases and J lost 2, with 13 bases in between. Germline values: CDR1 SGHTA, CDR2 FQGNSA. CDR3 amino acids: CASSPERITYEQYF. As DNA, the CDR3 is TGTGCCAGCAGCCCAGAGCGGATAACCTACGAGCAGTACTTC.

Here the CDR3 reads CASSQARSHNSPLHF. CDR3 in DNA: TGCGCCAGCAGCCAGGCTCGATCCCATAATTCACCCCTCCACTTT. J is TRBJ1-6 and V is TRBV4-3, with D hard to call. In germline, CDR1 is LGHNA, CDR2 YSLEER. This CDR3 is 15 amino acids long. V shed 3 bases and J shed 5 bases, with 11 bases lying between them.

The chain carries TRBV28 and TRBJ2-7, with TRBD2 identical over 7 bases. The CDR3 sequence is 15 residues long. V lost 2 bases and J lost 7; bases outside the gene matches: 11. Per the germline V gene, CDR1 is MDHEN and CDR2 is SYDVKM. The CDR3 loop reads CASSLKGLAAGEQYF. The CDR3 DNA sequence: TGTGCCAGCAGTTTAAAGGGGCTAGCGGCAGGTGAGCAGTACTTC.

The CDR3 DNA sequence: TGTGCCAGCCTCGGACAGTCCGGTATTTCTTCTGGAAACACCATATATTTT. Translation: CASLGQSGISSGNTIYF. This chain connects TRBV28 to TRBJ1-3, with a possible D match to TRBD1 (6 bases). The CDR3 is 17 residues long. Trimming removed 8 bases at V and 1 base at J, with 21 bases between. The germline gives CDR1 MDHEN, CDR2 SYDVKM.

The V and J genes are TRBV28 and TRBJ2-7; 10 nucleotides align to TRBD1. J lost 3 bases, V lost 5 bases, and 7 bases had no gene match. Germline V gives CDR1 MDHEN, CDR2 SYDVKM. The CDR3 extends over 15 amino acids. The CDR3 DNA sequence: TGTGCCAGCAGTCCCCCGGACAGGGGGGACTACGAGCAGTACTTC. It is translated as CASSPPDRGDYEQYF.

The CDR3 nucleotides are TGTGCCAGCAGCTTGGGGACAGTAACCGGGGAGCTGTTTTTT. Its translation is CASSLGTVTGELFF. The V gene is TRBV11-3, the J gene TRBJ2-2, with 7 bases lining up with TRBD1. The junction had 3 bases not matched to a gene; V was cut back by 3 bases and J by 5 bases. This CDR3 spans 14 amino acids. Germline V gives CDR1 SGHNT, CDR2 YENEEA.

J is TRBJ2-3 and V is TRBV13, with TRBD2 identical over 9 bases. V shed 4 bases, J shed 4 bases, and the junction held 15 bases outside the gene matches. The germline V gene encodes CDR1 PRHDT and CDR2 FYEKMQ (reference sequence). CDR3 length equals 18 residues. CDR3: CASSSQGSGSGEADTQYF. The CDR3 DNA sequence: TGTGCCAGCAGCTCCCAGGGTAGCGGGAGCGGTGAGGCAGATACGCAGTATTTT.

The chain carries TRBV30 and TRBJ1-3; the D is unclear. V was clipped by 3 bases and J by 2 bases, with 17 bases between them. The CDR3 covers 16 residues. Germline V gene sequence: CDR1 GTSNPN, CDR2 SVGIG (reference sequence). The CDR3 region has the DNA TGTGCCTGGAGCGACTTGGGTGGTAGAACTGGAAACACCATATATTTT. Its protein is CAWSDLGGRTGNTIYF.

Only one count was recorded for this clone. The V gene is TRBV6-5, the J gene TRBJ2-3, with D maybe TRBD2 (7 bases). V dropped 4 bases and J dropped 1 base, with 12 bases sitting between them. This CDR3 contains 15 residues. CDR1 MNHEY and CDR2 SVGAGI come from the germline V gene. CDR3 residues: CASSWGGLGTDTQYF. CDR3 in DNA: TGTGCCAGCAGTTGGGGGGGCCTTGGCACAGATACGCAGTATTTT.

The sample holds a few counts of this clone. The chain uses TRBV27 and TRBJ2-7, with 10 positions matching TRBD2. In germline, CDR1 is MNHEY, CDR2 SMNVEV (reference sequence). Trimming removed 6 bases from V and 7 bases from J; junction bases left unmatched: 9. The CDR3 consists of 14 residues. CDR3 amino acids: CASSIAGGLREQYF. The CDR3 coding sequence is TGTGCCAGCAGCATAGCGGGAGGTCTAAGGGAGCAGTACTTC.

J is TRBJ2-7 and V is TRBV7-2; 15 nucleotides match TRBD2. Germline lookup yields CDR1 SGHTA and CDR2 FQGNSA. This CDR3 contains 16 residues. J gave up 1 base and V 4 bases, and 2 bases lay outside the gene matches. Here the CDR3 reads CASSSGLAGGSYEQYF. The CDR3 nucleotides are TGTGCCAGCAGCTCGGGACTAGCGGGAGGTTCCTACGAGCAGTACTTC.

The V call is TRBV5-4, the J call TRBJ1-1; unclear D gene. This CDR3 comprises 14 residues. Germline CDR1 reads SGHNT; CDR2 reads YYREEE (reference sequence). The V end was cut by 9 bases, the J end by 1 base, with 16 bases between. The CDR3 DNA reads TGTGCCACACGACGGCAGGAATCGAACACTGAAGCTTTCTTT. Translated, it gives CATRRQESNTEAFF.

The rearrangement links TRBV7-6 to TRBJ2-2; maybe TRBD1 (7 bases). This CDR3 region has 19 residues. V lost 1 base and J lost 7, with 25 bases in between. Germline CDR1 and CDR2: SGHVS and FNYEAQ. The CDR3 is CASSLVHSGAGGRIGELFF. Here the CDR3 DNA reads TGTGCCAGCAGCTTAGTCCACTCGGGGGCAGGGGGACGGATCGGGGAGCTGTTTTTT.

This clone came up many times. The chain uses TRBV11-2 and TRBJ2-3; perhaps TRBD2 as D (5 bases). Germline values: CDR1 SGHAT, CDR2 FQNNGV. With 5 bases removed from V and 0 bases from J, the gap between germline ends came to 18 bases. There are 17 residues in the CDR3. CDR3 sequence reads: CASSNINRGSSTDTQYF. The CDR3 coding sequence is TGTGCCAGCAGCAACATCAACCGGGGATCTAGCACAGATACGCAGTATTTT.

The J gene is TRBJ1-1, the V gene TRBV12-5, with 10 bases lining up with TRBD1. After removal of 8 bases from V and 7 bases from J, the junction contained 19 bases not matched to a gene. There are 17 residues in the CDR3. The germline CDR1 and CDR2 sequences are LGHNT and FRNRAP. The CDR3 DNA reads as TGTGCTAGTCTTCCGGGCCCGGGACAGGGGATAAGGGGTGAAGCTTTCTTT. Protein: CASLPGPGQGIRGEAFF. Variable domain in full (rest from reference TRBV12-5 and TRBJ1-1): DARVTQTPRHKVTEMGQEVTMRCQPILGHNTVFWYRQTMMQGLELLAYFRNRAPLDDSGMPKDRFSAEMPDATLATLKIQPSEPRDSAVYFCASLPGPGQGIRGEAFFGQGTRLTVV.

This clone showed up just once. The chain has TRBV9 and TRBJ2-3; 16 bases align to TRBD2. The CDR3 sequence is 20 residues long. The junction had 7 bases not matched to a gene; V was cut back by 0 bases and J by 0 bases. Per the germline V gene, CDR1 is SGDLS and CDR2 is YYNGEE. The CDR3 DNA sequence: TGTGCCAGCAGCGTAGGACCAGGGACTAGCGGGGGGGGAAGCACAGATACGCAGTATTTT. This gives the protein CASSVGPGTSGGGSTDTQYF.

The V and J genes are TRBV12-5 and TRBJ1-3; a possible D gene is TRBD1 (5 bases). CDR3 length: 18 amino acids. The V gene lost 1 base and the J gene lost 0 bases, with 16 bases spanning the gap. From germline, CDR1 is LGHNT and CDR2 FRNRAP. CDR3 in DNA: TGTGCTAGTGGTTTGGGGACATCCTCCTTTCTCTCTGGAAACACCATATATTTT. It codes for CASGLGTSSFLSGNTIYF.

The DNA for the CDR3 is TGTGCCTGGAGTGCTACCCGGACAGGGACAGGAAACACCATATATTTT. Translation: CAWSATRTGTGNTIYF. The rearrangement links TRBV30 to TRBJ1-3, with 8 bases fitting TRBD1. Trimming removed 1 base from V and 4 bases from J; junction bases left unmatched: 9. Germline CDR1 is GTSNPN and CDR2 is SVGIG (reference sequence). The CDR3 runs 16 residues.

The CDR3 is CASSSDKTGNTIYF. For the CDR3, the DNA is TGTGCCAGCTCATCGGACAAGACTGGAAACACCATATATTTT. The J gene is TRBJ1-3, the V gene TRBV18; D is perhaps TRBD1 (5 bases). The CDR3 has 14 amino acids. Between the trimmed V and J ends, which lost 5 bases and 2 bases, there was a span of 10 bases. From germline, CDR1 is KGHSH and CDR2 LQKENI.

This clone has more than one count but fewer than ten. This chain connects TRBV12-5 to TRBJ2-7; tentatively, D is TRBD1 (6 bases). CDR3 length: 14 residues. Germline V CDR1 and CDR2: LGHNT, FRNRAP. Trimming left V 4 bases short and J 2 bases short, with 12 bases between. DNA for the CDR3: TGTGCTAGTGGTTCCCCGACAGGTCCCTACGAGCAGTACTTC. Its translation is CASGSPTGPYEQYF.

The chain links TRBV28 to TRBJ2-1; D is perhaps TRBD2 (6 bases). V lost 1 base to trimming and J lost 2 bases, with 21 bases between them. The V gene's germline CDR1 is MDHEN and CDR2 SYDVKM. The CDR3 totals 19 residues. CDR3: CASSLSPSAYYGPYNEQFF. The DNA of the CDR3 is TGTGCCAGCAGTTTATCGCCTAGCGCCTATTATGGGCCCTACAATGAGCAGTTCTTC.